The present T cell receptor (beta chain) was sequenced within a study of cytomegalovirus exposure and HLA in healthy donors (dated by TCRdb to the late 2010s). Regarding the research as a whole: In an earlier analysis of 587 of the donors, approximately 300 Gb of sequence data and 100 million or so unique TCR beta sequences from about 180 million T cells were reported. An early release that covered more than 550 HLA-typed donors contained approximately 300 gigabases of sequencing data and some 87 million unique TCR sequences. The genetic ancestry cluster associated with self-reported Caucasian donors included roughly 84% of the roughly 360 genotyped donors. The study aimed to test whether signatures of past pathogen exposure could be identified by cataloging public T cell receptors. The study profiled the T cell repertoires of 550 to 700 subjects by immunosequencing and related them to cytomegalovirus serostatus. Besides the first cohort of around 700 subjects, a separate validation cohort made up of 120 different subjects was used. To predict cytomegalovirus infection status, the study combined high-throughput TCR immunosequencing, statistical association of individual TCRs with disease status, and machine learning. A later analysis re-examined previously published TCR beta repertoires from more than 550 donors and added high-resolution HLA genotyping to investigate patterns of TCR occurrence. The later analysis used no new phenotypic data to find candidate immune exposures, relying instead on TCR beta sequences and their occurrence across donors. An earlier analysis of fewer than 700 of the donors applied high-throughput TCR beta sequencing to assess whether each TCR beta V gene segment acted as functional or pseudogenic. Donor age, sex, ethnicity and CMV serostatus were collected together with the repertoire data. Genome-wide SNP genotypes for about three fifths of the roughly 670 donors were used in a later genetic analysis, which treated that subset as a discovery cohort. All discovery cohort repertoires had been generated on a single sequencing platform. Class I and class II HLA loci were covered by the typing at four-digit resolution. Typing coverage differed by locus: A, B, C, DRB1 and DQB1 were typed in roughly 629-630 donors, DQA1 in 522, DPA1 in approximately 610, and DPB1 in about 450. A few DR-DQ haplotypes were handled as single units for association and clustering because linkage in the cohort was strong. On average, approximately 250,000 unique TCR beta nucleotide sequences were sequenced per donor among roughly 430 genotyped donors of the cohort, with roughly 18% of those sequences being non-productive. Here is what the overall study found, with its caveats: A further reported finding was that TCR beta sequences accurately predicted the HLA-A and HLA-B alleles for most subjects in the first cohort. According to a later analysis, most CMV-associated TCR beta chains appeared to be HLA-restricted, and the HLA associations seemed to be driven largely by CMV exposure. The authors suggested that the approach could potentially be extended to other disease states and immunological phenotypes. Assigning TCR associations to individual alleles was difficult when HLA alleles, especially DR and DQ, strongly co-occurred. Specific HLA alleles were associated with 15,000 to 20,000 TCR beta sequences at a false discovery rate of 0.05 in a later analysis. In an earlier analysis of 587 of the donors, most TCR beta V segments appeared in productive rearrangements about 87% or about 30% of the time, broadly matching IMGT annotations. Because counts were too low, 15 to 20 rarely observed V segments, including chromosome 9 orphons, were left out of the earlier analysis of some 600 of the donors. In both the original and validation cohorts, the classifier was reported to diagnose cytomegalovirus status with high specificity and sensitivity. Because the 87-base-pair reads could not distinguish some IMGT-functional V segments, including TRBV6-2 and TRBV6-3, those segments were excluded. In vitro tests confirmed that three of the cytomegalovirus-associated TCR beta chains recognize cytomegalovirus antigens. This cohort had only TCR beta chains sequenced, and the lack of alpha or paired-chain data limited which features could be detected. The only immune exposure information available for the cohort was CMV serostatus. In a later genetic analysis, a missense DCLRE1C variant was associated with V-gene and J-gene trimming of TCR beta chains, and the association was replicated in an independent cohort. Compared with equally common non-associated chains, HLA-associated TCR beta chains in a later analysis were more clonally expanded and had lower generation probabilities. Correlated functional status among segregating V segments might be attributable to linkage disequilibrium, but an unknown experimental factor could not be ruled out. According to a later genetic analysis, donors in an Asian-associated ancestry cluster had fewer N-insertions in productive TCRs than the approximately 670-donor mean. HLA typing was unavailable for some donors at each locus, so association tests used only the typed subset. A group of highly shared sequence variants was considered likely to be a technical artifact of the sequencing pipeline. In a later analysis, the rate of TCR association differed among HLA loci, with DRB1 alleles having the most associated TCRs and HLA-C alleles having the fewest. Across donors, most TCR sequences were observed very rarely, whereas some public TCRs were present in many individuals. According to a later analysis, parvovirus B19, influenza, CMV and Epstein-Barr virus appeared linked to several top co-occurrence clusters. In the study, some 180 TCR beta chains were listed as associated with cytomegalovirus. Roughly uniform sequencing depth across donors was assumed in presence/absence analyses, although this assumption may not hold.

In total, 600 or so healthy bone marrow donors made up the cohort. Cohort members were all nominally healthy when sampled, although unrecorded immune exposures were likely present. Of the approximately 700 cohort members, roughly 300 had positive CMV serostatus and fewer than 400 had negative CMV serostatus, and CMV serostatus was not recorded for the donor. Each donor provided a peripheral blood sample, and peripheral blood mononuclear cells were used for TCR beta sequencing. The Qiagen DNeasy Blood Extraction Kit was used to extract genomic DNA from the blood cell samples. This clone came up once. The clone's antigen remains unknown. Base qualities are missing; no much larger clone stands one base away. The germline V gene encodes CDR1 MDHEN and CDR2 SYDVKM. V and J are trimmed by 7 bases and 4 bases, and the gene matches miss 3 bases of the junction. From its cysteine to its phenylalanine, the CDR3 spans 12 amino acids. Only the CDR3 DNA is retained, 36 bases long and in frame from the first base.

Library creation used the immunoSEQ multiplex PCR assay. For the multiplex PCR, a mixture combining 60 forward primers for TCR Vbeta segments and 13 reverse primers for TCR Jbeta segments was used. Amplification of the CDR3 region of rearranged TCR beta genes was performed with a multiplex PCR assay on genomic DNA. Amplified TCR beta libraries were sequenced as 87-base-pair reads on the Illumina HiSeq System. In the paper's pipeline: A later analysis counted 65 million to 90 million unique TCR beta chains across the 550 to 700 repertoires, and some 11 million of these chains were shared by at least two donors. Raw reads were error-corrected and collapsed into unique sequences with a nearest-neighbor algorithm that merged closely related sequences to remove PCR and sequencing errors. V, D and J gene segments were assigned by aligning CDR3 sequences to IMGT reference sequences. For a sequence to be retained, a match of at least six nucleotides was required to both a V gene segment and a J gene segment. Rearrangements were classified as productive when the CDR3 lacked stop codons and remained in frame with V and J, and all other rearrangements were classified as non-productive. CDR3 was defined by IMGT convention, running from the second conserved V-encoded cysteine to the conserved J-encoded phenylalanine. The earlier analysis of some 550 of the donors excluded any sequence lacking an unambiguous match to a single V gene segment. In an earlier analysis of several hundred of the donors, a V segment was called functional when productive rearrangements were above 56.7%, and segregating when the standard deviation between donors exceeded 5%. A statistical classification framework was built for diagnosing cytomegalovirus status from the catalog of TCR beta chain sequences. In a later analysis, V and J genes were assigned by comparing TCR nucleotide sequences against IMGT/GENE-DB human TR gene sequences. Using the TCRdist pipeline, a later analysis assigned CDR3 sequences along with most-parsimonious VDJ recombination scenarios. In a later analysis, every TCR beta chain was defined by the combination of its CDR3 amino acid sequence and its V-gene family, and reads without a unique V-gene family were dropped. As a way to deal with suspected cross-contamination and a sequencing artifact, a later analysis dropped approximately 570 nucleotide sequences that were highly shared and had low generation probability. In a later analysis, a clonal expansion index for each public chain was calculated from normalized within-repertoire ranks of inferred template counts. Generation probabilities in a later analysis came from a VDJ recombination model fitted to out-of-frame rearrangements, and those results were checked against IGoR. Hypergeometric tests were used in a later analysis to score TCR-TCR, TCR-HLA and TCR-CMV co-occurrence, with a repertoire-size bias correction applied to the TCR pairs. A later analysis estimated false discovery rates by permuting HLA or CMV assignments 20 times. In a later analysis, co-occurring TCRs were grouped using DBSCAN, with TCRdist sequence similarity added in when clustering inside HLA-allele-positive subsets. Repertoires with fewer than 30,000 or more than 120,000 public chains were left out of co-occurrence clustering, as were a handful of repertoires with anomalous nucleotide sharing. TCRdb obtained this table from immuneACCESS and retained in-frame rearrangements with V and J assigned. These tables miss some clones; where compared with another copy, unresolved V genes account for less than half of the shortfall, and the remainder is unexplained. V and J calls and clone size come straight from that table; D and trimming were deduced from the DNA. A total of about 70,000 clones appear in this sample, 70% to 85% of them only once. The ten largest clones add up to 11% of the sample.

The sequenced material came from PBMCs. This clonotype was obtained from a human donor in good health. The rearranged chain carries TRBV28 and TRBJ2-7, with 8 middle bases fitting TRBD1. The nucleotide sequence is given as TGTGCCAGCAAGGGACAGGATTACGAGCAGTACTTC. Translation gives CASKGQDYEQYF.